These 24 T cell receptor beta chains were all obtained from the same sample, sequenced in a study of CD8+ T cells in alopecia areata. Treatment indicated: oral pan-JAK inhibitor, 5-10 mg twice daily. RNA was extracted and reverse transcribed into cDNA as the sequencing template. Profiling relied on immunoSEQ multiplex PCR, and the TCRdb table lists in-frame clones only, not all of them. This table holds 200,000 or so clones, roughly 50% found once. Specimen: CD4+ T cells sorted from blood, collected at week 24, from a patient treated with tofacitinib. The receptors come from a human donor with alopecia areata.

A few counts support this clone. The chain combines TRBV2 with TRBJ2-5; 9 bases line up with TRBD2. The CDR3 spans 16 residues. The junction had 14 bases not matched to a gene; V was cut back by 10 bases and J by 2 bases. The V gene's germline CDR1 is SNHLY and CDR2 FYNNEI. CDR3 loop: CATSGKIGREQETQYF. The CDR3 bases are TGTGCCACTAGCGGGAAAATCGGCCGCGAACAAGAGACCCAGTACTTC.

This chain links TRBV10-3 with TRBJ2-7, with D possibly being TRBD1 (6 bases). CDR1 is ENHRY and CDR2 is SYGVKD in the germline V gene. This CDR3 comprises 13 residues. V shed 4 bases and J shed 3 bases, with 10 bases lying between them. The CDR3, as DNA: TGTGCCATCAGTGTGTTACAGGGCTACGAGCAGTACTTC. This translates into CAISVLQGYEQYF.

A few counts support this clone. V and J are TRBV2 and TRBJ2-1; 10 bases are shared with TRBD2. This CDR3 comprises 15 residues. Per the germline V gene, CDR1 is SNHLY and CDR2 is FYNNEI. The V segment lost 8 bases and the J segment 4 bases; nucleotides outside the gene matches: 8. The CDR3 protein is CASAKLAGPYNEQFF. In nucleotides, the CDR3 is TGTGCCAGCGCCAAACTAGCGGGACCTTACAATGAGCAGTTCTTC. Filled out from reference TRBV2 and TRBJ2-1, the complete variable domain reads EPEVTQTPSHQVTQMGQEVILRCVPISNHLYFYWYRQILGQKVEFLVSFYNNEISEKSEIFDDQFSVERPDGSNFTLKIRSTKLEDSAMYFCASAKLAGPYNEQFFGPGTRLTVL.

This CDR3 reads CASSSGRGEQYF. DNA for the CDR3: TGTGCCAGCAGCTCCGGACGGGGCGAGCAGTACTTC. The chain joins TRBV7-9 to TRBJ2-7; TRBD2 is a possible D gene (5 bases). The CDR3 covers 12 residues. V was trimmed by 4 bases and J by 6 bases, leaving 10 bases between them. Germline assignment: CDR1 SEHNR and CDR2 FQNEAQ (reference sequence). Variable domain in full (rest from reference TRBV7-9 and TRBJ2-7): DTGVSQNPRHKITKRGQNVTFRCDPISEHNRLYWYRQTLGQGPEFLTYFQNEAQLEKSRLLSDRFSAERPKGSFSTLEIQRTEQGDSAMYLCASSSGRGEQYFGPGTRLTVT.

V and J are TRBV5-6 and TRBJ2-7, with D possibly matching TRBD1 (5 bases). The germline CDR1 and CDR2 sequences are SGHDT and YYEEEE. The CDR3 sequence is 13 residues long. Deletions cut 0 bases from V and 4 bases from J, with 8 bases between. The CDR3 sequence: CASSLGQRYEQYF. The CDR3 nucleotides read TGTGCCAGCAGCTTGGGACAGCGATACGAGCAGTACTTC.

This clone showed up just once. CDR3 DNA sequence: TGTGCCAGCAGCTTTGGCAGGGTAGTAGCAGGGGCCAACGTCCTGACTTTC. Translating it yields CASSFGRVVAGANVLTF. The V and J genes are TRBV5-7 and TRBJ2-6; D perhaps matches TRBD1 (5 bases). TRBV5-7 belongs to the ORF category, with a function that is uncertain. The germline V and J ends were trimmed by 2 bases and 4 bases, with 16 bases remaining between them. The CDR3 loop spans 17 amino acids.

This clone was detected only a few times. The V and J genes are TRBV5-1 and TRBJ2-1; possibly TRBD2 for D (6 bases). CDR3 size: 17 residues. Germline values: CDR1 SGHRS, CDR2 YFSETQ. Between the trimmed V and J ends, which lost 0 bases and 5 bases, there was a span of 18 bases. The CDR3 loop reads CASSLAFGRPSDNEQFF. In DNA, the CDR3 is TGCGCCAGCAGCTTGGCGTTCGGGAGACCGTCGGACAATGAGCAGTTCTTC.

This clone showed up just a few times. This chain connects TRBV9 to TRBJ2-1, with 9 positions matching TRBD2. The CDR3 contains 17 residues. CDR1 is SGDLS, CDR2 YYNGEE, per germline. V lost 0 bases and J lost 0; bases outside the gene matches: 4. As DNA, the CDR3 is TGTGCCAGCAGCGTAGGTATTAGCGGGAGCTCCTACAATGAGCAGTTCTTC. Residues: CASSVGISGSSYNEQFF.

This chain joins TRBV6-5 and TRBJ2-2, with D perhaps assigned TRBD1 or TRBD2 (5 bases each). The V and J ends lost 11 bases and 3 bases respectively, with 13 bases between them. This CDR3 is built from 13 residues. Germline V gene data show CDR1 as MNHEY and CDR2 as SVGAGI. The CDR3 bases are TGTGCCGGAGGCAGGGCGGACACCGGGGAGCTGTTTTTT. Residues: CAGGRADTGELFF.

The chain has TRBV28 and TRBJ2-1; D may correspond to TRBD1 or TRBD2 (7 bases each). CDR3 length: 14 residues. Germline assignment: CDR1 MDHEN and CDR2 SYDVKM. Trimming removed 4 bases at V and 7 bases at J, with 14 bases between. CDR3 amino acids: CASSSHRGGNEQFF. The CDR3 bases are TGTGCCAGCAGTTCCCACAGGGGAGGGAATGAGCAGTTCTTC.

The chain joins TRBV2 to TRBJ2-1; TRBD1 matches 10 bases. Germline loops: CDR1 SNHLY, CDR2 FYNNEI. Germline trimming cut 6 bases from V and 9 bases from J; bases unmatched to any gene: 11. The CDR3 runs 15 residues. CDR3 coding DNA: TGTGCCAGCAGCCCATACGACAGGGGGCAGGGTGAGCAGTTCTTC. Translating gives CASSPYDRGQGEQFF.

The chain uses TRBV7-3 and TRBJ2-5, with a possible D match to TRBD2 (5 bases). V was shortened by 1 base and J by 2 bases, with 8 bases between the two germline ends. CDR3 length: 14 amino acids. Germline V gene lookup returns CDR1 SGHTA and CDR2 FQGTGA. The CDR3 nucleotides are TGTGCCAGCAGCTTAATGAGCGGTCAAGAGACCCAGTACTTC. It is translated as CASSLMSGQETQYF.

The rearrangement links TRBV6-5 to TRBJ2-3; tentatively, D is TRBD2 (6 bases). Germline CDR1 reads MNHEY; CDR2 reads SVGAGI. This CDR3 comprises 13 residues. The V end lost 6 bases, the J end lost 5 bases, and 12 bases lay between the germline ends. The CDR3 loop reads CASRPGEVDTQYF. The CDR3 DNA is TGTGCCAGCAGGCCGGGAGAAGTAGATACGCAGTATTTT.

This clone showed up just a few times. V and J are TRBV29-1 and TRBJ2-5, with 13 bases lining up with TRBD2. The CDR3 spans 15 residues. Germline CDR1 SQVTM, CDR2 ANQGSEA. With 3 bases clipped from V and 2 bases from J, the junction kept 3 bases outside the gene matches. DNA for the CDR3: TGCAGCGTTGAGGGGACTAGCGGGACGCAAGAGACCCAGTACTTC. Encoded protein: CSVEGTSGTQETQYF.

The CDR3 is CASSYRDLQETQYF. The CDR3 nucleotides read TGTGCCAGCAGCTACCGGGACTTACAAGAGACCCAGTACTTC. The V and J genes are TRBV5-4 and TRBJ2-5; a weak D match, TRBD2 (6 bases). V gave up 3 bases and J gave up 2 bases, with 11 bases separating them. Germline-derived CDR1 and CDR2 are SGHNT and YYREEE (reference sequence). The CDR3 sequence is 14 residues long.

V gene TRBV7-2 combines with J gene TRBJ2-1; D not resolved. Trimming removed 2 bases at V and 0 bases at J, with 11 bases between. The CDR3 has 16 residues. The germline gives CDR1 SGHTA, CDR2 FQGNSA. The CDR3 DNA reads as TGTGCCAGCAGCTTAACGCGGCAGAGCTCCTACAATGAGCAGTTCTTC. Protein sequence: CASSLTRQSSYNEQFF.

The rearrangement joins TRBV4-1 to TRBJ2-3, with 12 bases that match TRBD1. Trimming cost V 6 bases and J 4 bases; bases outside gene matches: 11. This CDR3 spans 17 amino acids. The V gene's germline CDR1 is MGHRA and CDR2 YSYEKL. CDR3 sequence reads: CASSLFPGQGASDTQYF. In DNA form, the CDR3 reads TGCGCCAGCAGTCTCTTTCCGGGACAGGGGGCATCAGATACGCAGTATTTT.

In regard to this clone: The sample contains more than one DNA sequence encoding this CDR3. The CDR3 DNA follows: TGTGCCAGCAGCGTAGGGGGTTACACTGAAGCTTTCTTT. This gives the protein CASSVGGYTEAFF. J is TRBJ1-1 and V is TRBV9; D ambiguous. Germline values: CDR1 SGDLS, CDR2 YYNGEE. This CDR3 is built from 13 residues. V lost 0 bases, J lost 3 bases, and 6 bases lay in between.

CDR3 sequence reads: CASSPWLGGLGDTQYF. CDR3 in DNA: TGTGCCAGCAGTCCCTGGCTGGGAGGGCTGGGGGATACGCAGTATTTT. V usage is TRBV7-9 and J usage is TRBJ2-3; 7 nucleotides agree with TRBD2. The CDR3 has 16 residues. The germline V gene has CDR1 SEHNR and CDR2 FQNEAQ (reference sequence). Trimming took 6 bases from V and 6 from J; bases not matched to a gene: 15.

The rearrangement uses TRBV27 and TRBJ2-2; a possible D gene is TRBD1 (6 bases). This CDR3 contains 12 residues. Trimming pared 6 bases from V and 8 bases from J, leaving 10 bases between. Germline assignment: CDR1 MNHEY and CDR2 SMNVEV (reference sequence). The CDR3 loop reads CASRGAVGELFF. The CDR3 DNA reads as TGTGCCAGCAGGGGGGCTGTTGGGGAGCTGTTTTTT.

This clone was picked up a small number of times. The same CDR3 is also encoded by other DNA sequences in this sample. The chain links TRBV30 to TRBJ1-5; D unresolved. Trimming stripped 2 bases from V and 0 bases from J, with 5 bases between. The length of the CDR3 is 13 residues. Looked up from germline, CDR1 is GTSNPN and CDR2 is SVGIG (reference sequence). The chain's CDR3 is CAWSKGSNQPQHF. The CDR3, as DNA: TGTGCCTGGAGTAAGGGTAGCAATCAGCCCCAGCATTTT.

The chain is built from TRBV7-9 and TRBJ1-2, with D perhaps TRBD1 (5 bases). Germline lookup yields CDR1 SEHNR and CDR2 FQNEAQ (reference sequence). Trimming took 2 bases from V and 7 from J, leaving 11 bases between them. The CDR3 is 13 residues long. DNA for the CDR3: TGTGCCAGCAGCTTATTAGGGGATGCTGGCTACACCTTC. Translating it yields CASSLLGDAGYTF.

The gene calls are TRBV5-1 and TRBJ1-2, with 7 bases aligning to TRBD1. The CDR3 runs to 16 residues. The junction had 12 bases not matched to a gene; V was cut back by 4 bases and J by 3 bases. Germline CDR1 SGHRS, CDR2 YFSETQ. The CDR3 DNA reads as TGCGCCAGCAGCATAGCTACCGGGACAGAAGACTATGGCTACACCTTC. Translation: CASSIATGTEDYGYTF.

The chain couples TRBV27 to TRBJ1-6; 8 bases are shared with TRBD1. Trimming cost V 3 bases and J 8 bases; bases outside gene matches: 3. The CDR3 runs 14 residues. In germline, CDR1 is MNHEY, CDR2 SMNVEV (reference sequence). The CDR3 DNA follows: TGTGCCAGCAGTTTGGGGGGACAGGATTCACCCCTCCACTTT. This encodes CASSLGGQDSPLHF.